This TCR beta chain was observed in a study of T cell responses to AZD1222 COVID-19 vaccine. Repertoires were generated with immunoSEQ multiplex PCR, while TCRdb's copy carries only in-frame clones and drops some. The sample lists 150,000 to 200,000 clones; over 80% were seen once. Germline V gene sequence: CDR1 KGHSH, CDR2 LQKENI. The CDR3 is made up of 15 amino acids. V gave up 3 bases and J gave up 2 bases; unmatched junction bases: 5. The TCR was taken from an adult who received the MenACWY meningococcal vaccine as a control. The sequencing here drew on peripheral blood, taken 28 days after the second dose of the MenACWY control vaccine. The chain joins TRBV18 to TRBJ2-7; 9 nucleotides agree with TRBD1. CDR3 amino acids: CASSPRQGGTYEQYF. The CDR3 DNA sequence: TGTGCCAGCTCACCCCGACAGGGGGGGACCTACGAGCAGTACTTC.